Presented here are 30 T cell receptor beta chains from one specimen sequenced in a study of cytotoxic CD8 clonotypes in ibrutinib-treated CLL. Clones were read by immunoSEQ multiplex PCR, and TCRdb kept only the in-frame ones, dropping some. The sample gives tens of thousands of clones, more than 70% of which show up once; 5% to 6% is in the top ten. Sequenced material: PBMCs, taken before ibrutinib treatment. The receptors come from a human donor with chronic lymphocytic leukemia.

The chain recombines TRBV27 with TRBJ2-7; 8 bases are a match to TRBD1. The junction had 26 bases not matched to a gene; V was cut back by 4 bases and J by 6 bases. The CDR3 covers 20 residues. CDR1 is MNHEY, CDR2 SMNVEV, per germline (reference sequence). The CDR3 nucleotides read TGTGCCAGCAGTTCGTTCTCGGACAGGGACAATCCTACACAAACGGGCGAGCAGTACTTC. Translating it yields CASSSFSDRDNPTQTGEQYF.

CDR3 bases: TGCAGCGTTGATGTCTTGGGGTCCGGCGATGAGCAGTTCTTC. Its translation: CSVDVLGSGDEQFF. This chain links TRBV29-1 with TRBJ2-1; no definite D call. With 3 bases removed from V and 8 bases from J, the gap between germline ends came to 17 bases. Germline V gene sequence: CDR1 SQVTM, CDR2 ANQGSEA. This CDR3 contains 14 residues.

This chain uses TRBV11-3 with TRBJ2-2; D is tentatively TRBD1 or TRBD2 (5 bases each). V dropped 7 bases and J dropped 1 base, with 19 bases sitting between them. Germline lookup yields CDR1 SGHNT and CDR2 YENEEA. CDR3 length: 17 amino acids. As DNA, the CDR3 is TGTGCCAGCAACTGGGGACGGATACTCCTGAACACCGGGGAGCTGTTTTTT. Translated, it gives CASNWGRILLNTGELFF.

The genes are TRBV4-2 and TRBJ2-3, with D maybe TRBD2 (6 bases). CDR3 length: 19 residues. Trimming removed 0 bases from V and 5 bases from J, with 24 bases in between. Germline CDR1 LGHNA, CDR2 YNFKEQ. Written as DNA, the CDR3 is TGTGCCAGCAGCCAAGAGATACCCGTGGGGAGCGGGTCGCGAGATACGCAGTATTTT. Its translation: CASSQEIPVGSGSRDTQYF.

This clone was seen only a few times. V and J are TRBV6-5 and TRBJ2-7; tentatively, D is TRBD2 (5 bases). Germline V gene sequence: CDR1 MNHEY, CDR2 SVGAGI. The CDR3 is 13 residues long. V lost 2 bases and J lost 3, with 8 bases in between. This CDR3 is CASSYRSGYEQYF. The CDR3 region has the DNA TGTGCCAGCAGTTACAGGAGCGGCTACGAGCAGTACTTC.

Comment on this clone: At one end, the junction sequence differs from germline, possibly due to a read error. DNA of the CDR3: TGTGCCAGCAGTTTACGAAGGGCCCTCCACTCCTCCCACGAGCAGTACTTC. Translation: CASSLRRALHSSHEQYF. The chain has TRBV7-6 and TRBJ2-7; D not certain. Germline V gene data show CDR1 as SGHVS and CDR2 as FNYEAQ. The CDR3 covers 17 residues.

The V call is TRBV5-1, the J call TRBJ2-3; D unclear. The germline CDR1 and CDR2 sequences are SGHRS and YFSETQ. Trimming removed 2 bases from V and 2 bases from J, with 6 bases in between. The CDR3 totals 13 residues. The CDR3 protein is CASSLRDTDTQYF. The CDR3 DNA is TGCGCCAGCAGCTTAAGAGACACAGATACGCAGTATTTT.

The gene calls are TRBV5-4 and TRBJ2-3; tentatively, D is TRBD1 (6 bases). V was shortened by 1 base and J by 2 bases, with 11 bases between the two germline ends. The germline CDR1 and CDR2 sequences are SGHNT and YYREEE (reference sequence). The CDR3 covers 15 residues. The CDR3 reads CASSLFAGVTDTQYF. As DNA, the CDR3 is TGTGCCAGCAGCTTGTTTGCAGGGGTCACAGATACGCAGTATTTT.

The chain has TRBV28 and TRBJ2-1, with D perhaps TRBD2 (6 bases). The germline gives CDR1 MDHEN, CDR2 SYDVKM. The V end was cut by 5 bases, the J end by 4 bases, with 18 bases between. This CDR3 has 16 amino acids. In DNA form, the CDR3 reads TGTGCCAGCAGTCCGACGGGGGTCGGGGCATACAATGAGCAGTTCTTC. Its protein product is CASSPTGVGAYNEQFF.

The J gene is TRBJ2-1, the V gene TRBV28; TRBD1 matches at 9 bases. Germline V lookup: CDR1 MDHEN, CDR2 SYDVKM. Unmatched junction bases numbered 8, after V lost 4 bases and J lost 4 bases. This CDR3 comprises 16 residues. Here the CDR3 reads CASSSNRDRAYNEQFF. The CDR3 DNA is TGTGCCAGCAGTTCGAACCGGGACAGGGCGTACAATGAGCAGTTCTTC. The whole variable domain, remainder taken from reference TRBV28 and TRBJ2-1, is DVKVTQSSRYLVKRTGEKVFLECVQDMDHENMFWYRQDPGLGLRLIYFSYDVKMKEKGDIPEGYSVSREKKERFSLILESASTNQTSMYLCASSSNRDRAYNEQFFGPGTRLTVL.

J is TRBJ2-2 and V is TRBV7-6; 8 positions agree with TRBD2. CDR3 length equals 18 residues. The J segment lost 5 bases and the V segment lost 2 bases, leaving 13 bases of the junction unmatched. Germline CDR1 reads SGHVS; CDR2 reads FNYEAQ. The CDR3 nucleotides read TGTGCCAGCAGCTTACGCCAGCGGGAGCAACAGGGAACCGGGGAGCTGTTTTTT. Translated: CASSLRQREQQGTGELFF.

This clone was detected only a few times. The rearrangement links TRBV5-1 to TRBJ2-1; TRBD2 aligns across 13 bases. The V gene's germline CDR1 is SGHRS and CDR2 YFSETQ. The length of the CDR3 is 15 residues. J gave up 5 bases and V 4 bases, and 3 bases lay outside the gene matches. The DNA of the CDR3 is TGCGCCAGCAGCGTACTAGCGGGAGGGGACAATGAGCAGTTCTTC. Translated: CASSVLAGGDNEQFF.

The chain's CDR3 is CASSVGDVTDTQYF. DNA of the CDR3: TGTGCCAGCAGCGTAGGGGACGTCACAGATACGCAGTATTTT. J is TRBJ2-3 and V is TRBV7-3, with D possibly being TRBD1 or TRBD2 (5 bases each). The germline gives CDR1 SGHTA, CDR2 FQGTGA. With 5 bases removed from V and 2 bases from J, the gap between germline ends came to 11 bases. The CDR3 loop spans 14 amino acids.

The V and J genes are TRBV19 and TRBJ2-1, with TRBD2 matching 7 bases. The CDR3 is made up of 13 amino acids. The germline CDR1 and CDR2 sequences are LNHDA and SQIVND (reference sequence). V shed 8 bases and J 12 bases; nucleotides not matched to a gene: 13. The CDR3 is CASSRSTRGGQFF. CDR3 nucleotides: TGTGCCAGTTCCCGGTCAACACGCGGGGGGCAGTTCTTC.

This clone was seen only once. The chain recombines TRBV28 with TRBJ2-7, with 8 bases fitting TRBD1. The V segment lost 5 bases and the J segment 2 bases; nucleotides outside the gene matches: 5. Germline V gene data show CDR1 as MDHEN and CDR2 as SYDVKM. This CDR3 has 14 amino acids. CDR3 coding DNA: TGTGCCAGCAGTATACAGGGGGATACCTACGAGCAGTACTTC. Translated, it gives CASSIQGDTYEQYF.

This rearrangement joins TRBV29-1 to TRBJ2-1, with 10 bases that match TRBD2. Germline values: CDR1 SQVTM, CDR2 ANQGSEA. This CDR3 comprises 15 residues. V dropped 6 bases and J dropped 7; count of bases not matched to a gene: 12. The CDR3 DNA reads TGCAGCGTCCTAGGACTAGCGGCTTTTTGGAATGAGCAGTTCTTC. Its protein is CSVLGLAAFWNEQFF.

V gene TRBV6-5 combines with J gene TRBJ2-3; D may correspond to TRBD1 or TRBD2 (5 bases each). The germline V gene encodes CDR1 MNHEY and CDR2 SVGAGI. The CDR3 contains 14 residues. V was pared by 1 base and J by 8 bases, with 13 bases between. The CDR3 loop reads CASSYFDGTSTQYF. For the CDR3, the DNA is TGTGCCAGCAGTTACTTCGATGGGACGAGTACGCAGTATTTT.

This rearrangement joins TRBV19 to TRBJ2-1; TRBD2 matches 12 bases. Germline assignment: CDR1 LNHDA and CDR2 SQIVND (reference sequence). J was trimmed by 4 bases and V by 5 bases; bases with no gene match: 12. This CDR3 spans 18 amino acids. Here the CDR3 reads CASSGTIVLAGGYNEQFF. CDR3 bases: TGTGCCAGTAGTGGGACGATCGTGCTAGCGGGAGGGTACAATGAGCAGTTCTTC.

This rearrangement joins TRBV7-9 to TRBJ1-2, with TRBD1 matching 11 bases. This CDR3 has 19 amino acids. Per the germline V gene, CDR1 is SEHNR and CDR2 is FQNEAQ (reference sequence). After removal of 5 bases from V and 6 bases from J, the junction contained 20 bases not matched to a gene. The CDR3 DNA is TGTGCCAGCAGCCAAGCAGAGTGGACAGGGGGCGCGGATGGAAATGGCTACACCTTC. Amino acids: CASSQAEWTGGADGNGYTF.

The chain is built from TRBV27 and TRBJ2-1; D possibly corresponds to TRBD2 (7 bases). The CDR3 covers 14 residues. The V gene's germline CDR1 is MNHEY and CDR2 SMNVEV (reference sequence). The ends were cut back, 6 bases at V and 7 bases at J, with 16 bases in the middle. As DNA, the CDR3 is TGTGCCAGCAGCCTGGGGGGGCGGTATAATGAGCAGTTCTTC. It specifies CASSLGGRYNEQFF.

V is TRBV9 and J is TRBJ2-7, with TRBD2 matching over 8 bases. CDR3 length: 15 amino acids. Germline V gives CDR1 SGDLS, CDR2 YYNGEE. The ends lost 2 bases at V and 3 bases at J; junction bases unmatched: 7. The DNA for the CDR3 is TGTGCCAGCAGCGTGGGGGAAGCGGGGGTCTACGAGCAGTACTTC. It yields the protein CASSVGEAGVYEQYF.

CDR3 DNA sequence: TGTGCCAGCAGCCCGACTAGCGGGAGGAACTACGAGCAGTACTTC. Amino acid sequence: CASSPTSGRNYEQYF. The V and J genes are TRBV7-2 and TRBJ2-7, with TRBD2 identical over 13 bases. The CDR3 covers 15 residues. With V trimmed by 5 bases and J by 3 bases, 4 bases remained unmatched. Germline-derived CDR1 and CDR2 are SGHTA and FQGNSA.

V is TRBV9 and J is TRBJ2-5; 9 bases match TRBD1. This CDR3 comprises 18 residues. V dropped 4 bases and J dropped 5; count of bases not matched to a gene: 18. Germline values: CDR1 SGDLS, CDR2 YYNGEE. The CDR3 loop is CASSTREFGQGQAETQYF. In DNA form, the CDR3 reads TGTGCCAGCAGCACCAGGGAGTTTGGACAGGGGCAGGCTGAGACCCAGTACTTC.

Written as DNA, the CDR3 is TGTGCCAGTAGTACCCCGGAGTTTTACACTGAAGCTTTCTTT. It is translated as CASSTPEFYTEAFF. V gene TRBV19 combines with J gene TRBJ1-1; no reliable D call. V lost 4 bases, J lost 3 bases, and 12 bases lay in between. The CDR3 length is 14 residues. CDR1 and CDR2 from the germline V gene are LNHDA and SQIVND (reference sequence).

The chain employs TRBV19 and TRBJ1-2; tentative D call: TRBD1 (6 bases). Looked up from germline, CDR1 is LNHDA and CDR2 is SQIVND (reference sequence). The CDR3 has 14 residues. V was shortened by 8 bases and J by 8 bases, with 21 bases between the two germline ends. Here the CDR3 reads CASLRGDVDFGYTF. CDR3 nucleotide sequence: TGTGCCAGTTTGAGGGGGGACGTCGACTTCGGCTACACCTTC.

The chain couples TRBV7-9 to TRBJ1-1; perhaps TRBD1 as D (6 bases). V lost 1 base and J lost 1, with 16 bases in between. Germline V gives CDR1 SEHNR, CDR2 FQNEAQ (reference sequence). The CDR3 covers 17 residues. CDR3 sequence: CASSLGWGQWSNTEAFF. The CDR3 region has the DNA TGTGCCAGCAGCTTAGGATGGGGACAATGGTCGAACACTGAAGCTTTCTTT.

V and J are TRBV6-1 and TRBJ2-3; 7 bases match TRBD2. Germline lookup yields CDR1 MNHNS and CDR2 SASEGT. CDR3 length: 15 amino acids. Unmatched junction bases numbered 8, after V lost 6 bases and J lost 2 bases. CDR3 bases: TGTGCCAGCAGCAAGAGAGCGGGGAACACAGATACGCAGTATTTT. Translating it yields CASSKRAGNTDTQYF.

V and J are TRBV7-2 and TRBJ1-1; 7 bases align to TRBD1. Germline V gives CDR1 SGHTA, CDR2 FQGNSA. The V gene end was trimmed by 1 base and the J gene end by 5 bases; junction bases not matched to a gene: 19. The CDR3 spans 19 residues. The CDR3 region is CASSLVSPRRRQGDTEAFF. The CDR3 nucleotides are TGTGCCAGCAGCTTAGTAAGTCCCCGCAGGCGACAGGGCGATACTGAAGCTTTCTTT.

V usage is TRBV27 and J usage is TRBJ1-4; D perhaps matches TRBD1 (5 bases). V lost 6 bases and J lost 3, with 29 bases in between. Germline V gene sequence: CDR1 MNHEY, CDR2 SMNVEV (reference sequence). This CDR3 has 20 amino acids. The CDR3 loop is CASRPGPFDRLNGANEKLFF. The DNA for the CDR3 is TGTGCCAGCAGACCCGGACCCTTCGACAGACTTAATGGAGCTAATGAAAAACTGTTTTTT.

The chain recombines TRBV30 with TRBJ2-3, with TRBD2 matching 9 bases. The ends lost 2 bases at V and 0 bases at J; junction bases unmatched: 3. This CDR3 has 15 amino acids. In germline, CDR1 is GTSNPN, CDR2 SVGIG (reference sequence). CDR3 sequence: CAWSKLAGSTDTQYF. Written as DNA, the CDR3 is TGTGCCTGGAGTAAGCTAGCGGGAAGCACAGATACGCAGTATTTT.